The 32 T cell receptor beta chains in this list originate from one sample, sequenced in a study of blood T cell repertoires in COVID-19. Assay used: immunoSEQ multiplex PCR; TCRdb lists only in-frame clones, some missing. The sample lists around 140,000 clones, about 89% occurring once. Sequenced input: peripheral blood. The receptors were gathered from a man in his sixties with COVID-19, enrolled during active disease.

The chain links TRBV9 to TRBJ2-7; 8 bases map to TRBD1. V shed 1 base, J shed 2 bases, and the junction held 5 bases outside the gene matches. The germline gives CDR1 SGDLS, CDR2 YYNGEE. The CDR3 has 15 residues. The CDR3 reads CASSVSTGGTYEQYF. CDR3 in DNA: TGTGCCAGCAGCGTATCAACAGGGGGGACCTACGAGCAGTACTTC.

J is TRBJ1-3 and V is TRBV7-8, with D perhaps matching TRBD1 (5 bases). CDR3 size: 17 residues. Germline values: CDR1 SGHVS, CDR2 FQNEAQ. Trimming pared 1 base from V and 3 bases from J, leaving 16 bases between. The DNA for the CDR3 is TGTGCCAGCAGCTTAGATGGGGTGGGACTGAATGGAAACACCATATATTTT. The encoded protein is CASSLDGVGLNGNTIYF. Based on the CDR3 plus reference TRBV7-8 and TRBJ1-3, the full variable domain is GAGVSQSPRYKVAKRGQDVALRCDPISGHVSLFWYQQALGQGPEFLTYFQNEAQLDKSGLPSDRFFAERPEGSVSTLKIQRTQQEDSAVYLCASSLDGVGLNGNTIYFGEGSWLTVV.

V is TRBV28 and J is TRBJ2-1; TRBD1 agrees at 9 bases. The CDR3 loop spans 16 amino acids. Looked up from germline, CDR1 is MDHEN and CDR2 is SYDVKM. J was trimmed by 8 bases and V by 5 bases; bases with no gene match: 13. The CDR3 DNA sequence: TGTGCCAGCAGTGGACCCGGGACAGGGAAGACTCATGAGCAGTTCTTC. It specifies CASSGPGTGKTHEQFF.

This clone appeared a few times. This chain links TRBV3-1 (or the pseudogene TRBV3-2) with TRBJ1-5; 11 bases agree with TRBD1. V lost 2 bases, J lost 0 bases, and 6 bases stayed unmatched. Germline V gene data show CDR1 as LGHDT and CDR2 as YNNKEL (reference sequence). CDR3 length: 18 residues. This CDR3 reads CASSQRTGGPYSNQPQHF. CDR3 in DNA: TGTGCCAGCAGCCAAAGGACAGGGGGCCCCTATAGCAATCAGCCCCAGCATTTT.

The CDR3 spells CASSFIRENTEAFF. As DNA, the CDR3 is TGTGCCAGCAGCTTTATACGGGAAAACACTGAAGCTTTCTTT. This rearrangement joins TRBV7-9 to TRBJ1-1; D remains ambiguous. There are 14 residues in the CDR3. CDR1 SEHNR and CDR2 FQNEAQ come from the germline V gene (reference sequence). Between the trimmed V and J ends, which lost 3 bases and 2 bases, there was a span of 10 bases.

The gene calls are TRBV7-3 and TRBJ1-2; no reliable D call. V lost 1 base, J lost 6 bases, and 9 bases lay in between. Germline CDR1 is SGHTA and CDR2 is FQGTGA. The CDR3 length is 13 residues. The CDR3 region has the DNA TGTGCCAGCAGCTTAAATGAGGGCGATGGCTACACCTTC. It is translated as CASSLNEGDGYTF.

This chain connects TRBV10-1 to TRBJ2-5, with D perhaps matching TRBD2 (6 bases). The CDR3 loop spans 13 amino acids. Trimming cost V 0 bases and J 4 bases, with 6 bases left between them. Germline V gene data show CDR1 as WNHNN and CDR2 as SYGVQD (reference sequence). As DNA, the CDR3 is TGCGCCAGCAGTGAGTCTAGCGGAGAGACCCAGTACTTC. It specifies CASSESSGETQYF.

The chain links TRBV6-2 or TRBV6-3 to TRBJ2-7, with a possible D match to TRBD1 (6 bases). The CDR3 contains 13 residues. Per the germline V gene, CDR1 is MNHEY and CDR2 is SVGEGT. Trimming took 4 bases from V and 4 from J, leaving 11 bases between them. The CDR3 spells CASSSSGQYEQYF. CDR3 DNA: TGTGCCAGCAGTTCTTCAGGACAGTACGAGCAGTACTTC.

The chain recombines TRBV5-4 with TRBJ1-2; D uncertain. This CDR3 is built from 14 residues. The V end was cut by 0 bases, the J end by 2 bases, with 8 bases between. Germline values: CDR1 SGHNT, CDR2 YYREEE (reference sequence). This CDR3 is CASSLDHVNYGYTF. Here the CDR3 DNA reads TGTGCCAGCAGCTTGGATCATGTGAACTATGGCTACACCTTC.

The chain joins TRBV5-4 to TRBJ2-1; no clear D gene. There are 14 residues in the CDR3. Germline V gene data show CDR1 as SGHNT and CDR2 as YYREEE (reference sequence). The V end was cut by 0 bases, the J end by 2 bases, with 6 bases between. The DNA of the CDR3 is TGTGCCAGCAGCTTGGCTCAGACCTACAATGAGCAGTTCTTC. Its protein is CASSLAQTYNEQFF.

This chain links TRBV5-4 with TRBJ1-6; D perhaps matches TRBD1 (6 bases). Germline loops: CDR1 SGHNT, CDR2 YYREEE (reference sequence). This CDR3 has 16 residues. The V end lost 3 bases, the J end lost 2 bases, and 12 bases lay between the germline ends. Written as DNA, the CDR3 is TGTGCCAGCAGCTCTGGGACACCCGCCTATAATTCACCCCTCCACTTT. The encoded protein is CASSSGTPAYNSPLHF.

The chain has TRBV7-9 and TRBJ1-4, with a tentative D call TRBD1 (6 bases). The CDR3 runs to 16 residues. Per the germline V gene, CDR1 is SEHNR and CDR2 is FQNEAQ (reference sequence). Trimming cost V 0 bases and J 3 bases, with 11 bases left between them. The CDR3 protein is CASSLAAAGANEKLFF. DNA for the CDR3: TGTGCCAGCAGCTTAGCGGCCGCAGGGGCTAATGAAAAACTGTTTTTT.

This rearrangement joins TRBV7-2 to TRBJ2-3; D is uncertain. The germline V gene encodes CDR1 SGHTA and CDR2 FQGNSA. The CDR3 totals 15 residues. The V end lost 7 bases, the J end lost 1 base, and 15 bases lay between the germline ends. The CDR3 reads CASTKPAGRTDTQYF. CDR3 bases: TGTGCCAGCACCAAGCCTGCTGGTCGCACAGATACGCAGTATTTT.

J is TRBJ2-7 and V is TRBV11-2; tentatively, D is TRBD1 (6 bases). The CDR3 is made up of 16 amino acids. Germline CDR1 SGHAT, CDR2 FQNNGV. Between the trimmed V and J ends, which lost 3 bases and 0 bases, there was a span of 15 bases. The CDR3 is CASSFPTGFSSYEQYF. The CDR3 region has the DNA TGTGCCAGCAGCTTCCCTACAGGGTTTAGCTCCTACGAGCAGTACTTC.

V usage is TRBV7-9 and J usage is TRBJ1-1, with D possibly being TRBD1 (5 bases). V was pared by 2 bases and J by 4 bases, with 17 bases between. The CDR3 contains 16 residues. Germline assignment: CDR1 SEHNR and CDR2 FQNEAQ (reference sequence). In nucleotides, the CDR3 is TGTGCCAGCAGCTTAATCCTCGGGGGGAAACGCACTGAAGCTTTCTTT. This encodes CASSLILGGKRTEAFF.

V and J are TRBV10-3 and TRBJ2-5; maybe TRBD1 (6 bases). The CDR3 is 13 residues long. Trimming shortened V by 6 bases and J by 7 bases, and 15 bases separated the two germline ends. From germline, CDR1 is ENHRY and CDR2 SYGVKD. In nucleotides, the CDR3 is TGTGCCATCAGGCAAGAAAAAGGGGGGACCCAGTACTTC. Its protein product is CAIRQEKGGTQYF.

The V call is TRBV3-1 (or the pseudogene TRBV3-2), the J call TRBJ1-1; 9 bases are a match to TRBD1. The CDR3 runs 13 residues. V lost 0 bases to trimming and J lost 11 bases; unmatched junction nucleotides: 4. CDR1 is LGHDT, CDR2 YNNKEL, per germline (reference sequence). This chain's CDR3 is CASSQDWGTGAFF. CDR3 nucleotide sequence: TGTGCCAGCAGCCAAGATTGGGGGACAGGGGCTTTCTTT.

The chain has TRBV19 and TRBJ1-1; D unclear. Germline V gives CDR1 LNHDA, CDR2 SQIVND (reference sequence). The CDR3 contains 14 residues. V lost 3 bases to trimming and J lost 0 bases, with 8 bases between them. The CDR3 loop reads CASSMRRLNTEAFF. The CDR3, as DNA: TGTGCCAGTAGTATGCGAAGATTGAACACTGAAGCTTTCTTT.

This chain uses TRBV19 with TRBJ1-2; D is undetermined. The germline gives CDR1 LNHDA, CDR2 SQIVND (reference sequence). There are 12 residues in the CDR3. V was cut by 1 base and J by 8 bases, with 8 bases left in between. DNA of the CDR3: TGTGCCAGTAGTATAGTGGGGAGAGGCTACACCTTC. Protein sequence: CASSIVGRGYTF.

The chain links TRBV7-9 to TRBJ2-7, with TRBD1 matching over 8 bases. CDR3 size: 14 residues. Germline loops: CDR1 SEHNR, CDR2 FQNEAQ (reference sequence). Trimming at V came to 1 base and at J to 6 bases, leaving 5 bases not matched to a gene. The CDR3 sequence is CASSLGETGVEQYF. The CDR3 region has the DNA TGTGCCAGCAGCTTAGGAGAGACAGGGGTCGAGCAGTACTTC. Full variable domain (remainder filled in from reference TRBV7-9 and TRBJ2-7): DTGVSQNPRHKITKRGQNVTFRCDPISEHNRLYWYRQTLGQGPEFLTYFQNEAQLEKSRLLSDRFSAERPKGSFSTLEIQRTEQGDSAMYLCASSLGETGVEQYFGPGTRLTVT.

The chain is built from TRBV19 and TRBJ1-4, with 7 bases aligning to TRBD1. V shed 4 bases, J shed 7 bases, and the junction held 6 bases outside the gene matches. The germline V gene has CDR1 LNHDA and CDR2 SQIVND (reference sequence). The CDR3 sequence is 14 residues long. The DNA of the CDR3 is TGTGCCAGTAGTACGACAGGGAACGGTGAAAAACTGTTTTTT. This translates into CASSTTGNGEKLFF.

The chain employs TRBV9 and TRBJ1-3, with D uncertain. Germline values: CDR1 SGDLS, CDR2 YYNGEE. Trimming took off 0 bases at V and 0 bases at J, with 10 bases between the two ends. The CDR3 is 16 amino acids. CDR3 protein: CASSVGERYSGNTIYF. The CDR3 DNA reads TGTGCCAGCAGCGTAGGTGAGAGATACTCTGGAAACACCATATATTTT.

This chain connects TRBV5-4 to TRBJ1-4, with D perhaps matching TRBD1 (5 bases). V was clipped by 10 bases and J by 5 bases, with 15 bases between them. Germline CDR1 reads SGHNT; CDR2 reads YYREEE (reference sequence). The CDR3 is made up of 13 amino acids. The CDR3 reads CAFATVSNEKLFF. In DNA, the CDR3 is TGTGCCTTCGCGACAGTCTCGAATGAAAAACTGTTTTTT. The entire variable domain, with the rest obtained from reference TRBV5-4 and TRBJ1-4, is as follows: ETGVTQSPTHLIKTRGQQVTLRCSSQSGHNTVSWYQQALGQGPQFIFQYYREEENGRGNFPPRFSGLQFPNYSSELNVNALELDDSALYLCAFATVSNEKLFFGSGTQLSVL.

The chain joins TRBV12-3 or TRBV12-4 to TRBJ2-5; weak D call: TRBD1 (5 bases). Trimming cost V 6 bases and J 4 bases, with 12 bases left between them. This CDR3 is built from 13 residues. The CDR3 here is CASSPGIGETQYF. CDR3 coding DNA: TGTGCCAGCAGCCCAGGGATCGGAGAGACCCAGTACTTC.

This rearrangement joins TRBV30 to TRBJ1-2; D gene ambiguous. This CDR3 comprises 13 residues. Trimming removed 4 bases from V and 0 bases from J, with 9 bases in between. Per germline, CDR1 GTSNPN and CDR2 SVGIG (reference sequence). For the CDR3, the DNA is TGTGCCTGGAAAACAGACACTAACTATGGCTACACCTTC. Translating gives CAWKTDTNYGYTF.

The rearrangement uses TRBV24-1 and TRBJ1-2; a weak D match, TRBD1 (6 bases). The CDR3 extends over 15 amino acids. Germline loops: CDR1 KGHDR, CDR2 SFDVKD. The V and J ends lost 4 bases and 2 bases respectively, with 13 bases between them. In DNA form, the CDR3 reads TGTGCCACCAGTGACCCTAAACAGGGAAACTATGGCTACACCTTC. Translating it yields CATSDPKQGNYGYTF.

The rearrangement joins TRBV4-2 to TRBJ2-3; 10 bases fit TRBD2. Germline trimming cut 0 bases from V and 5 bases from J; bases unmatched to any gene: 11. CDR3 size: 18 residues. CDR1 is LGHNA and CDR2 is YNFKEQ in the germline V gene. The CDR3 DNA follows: TGTGCCAGCAGCCAAGAGTTAGCGGGGGGCCCGGGAGGAGATACGCAGTATTTT. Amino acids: CASSQELAGGPGGDTQYF.

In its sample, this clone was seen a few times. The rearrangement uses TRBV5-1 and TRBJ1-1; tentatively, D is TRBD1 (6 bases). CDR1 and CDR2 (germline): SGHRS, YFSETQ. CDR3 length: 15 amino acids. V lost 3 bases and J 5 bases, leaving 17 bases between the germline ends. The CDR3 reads CASSSIQGIGTEAFF. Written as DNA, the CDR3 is TGCGCCAGCAGCTCAATACAGGGTATTGGTACTGAAGCTTTCTTT.

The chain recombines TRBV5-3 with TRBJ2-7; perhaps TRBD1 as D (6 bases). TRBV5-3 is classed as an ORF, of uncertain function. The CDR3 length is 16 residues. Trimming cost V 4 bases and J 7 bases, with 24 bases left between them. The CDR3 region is CARSPVNAVQGEEQYF. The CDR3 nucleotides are TGTGCCAGAAGCCCGGTAAATGCGGTACAGGGTGAAGAGCAGTACTTC.

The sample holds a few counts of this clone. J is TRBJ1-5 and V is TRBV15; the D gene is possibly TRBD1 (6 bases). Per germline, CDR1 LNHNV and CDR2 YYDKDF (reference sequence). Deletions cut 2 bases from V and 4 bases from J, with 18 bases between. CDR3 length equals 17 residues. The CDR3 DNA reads TGTGCCACCAGCAGATCCCCGTTGGACAGTGTTAATCAGCCCCAGCATTTT. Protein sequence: CATSRSPLDSVNQPQHF.

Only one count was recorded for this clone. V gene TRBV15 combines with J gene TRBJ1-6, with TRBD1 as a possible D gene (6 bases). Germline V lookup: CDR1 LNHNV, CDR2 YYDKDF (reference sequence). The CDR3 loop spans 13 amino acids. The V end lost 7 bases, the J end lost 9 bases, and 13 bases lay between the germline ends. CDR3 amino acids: CATKSRGVSPLHF. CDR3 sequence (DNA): TGTGCCACCAAGTCCAGGGGAGTTTCACCCCTCCACTTT. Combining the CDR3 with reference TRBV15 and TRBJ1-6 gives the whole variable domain DAMVIQNPRYQVTQFGKPVTLSCSQTLNHNVMYWYQQKSSQAPKLLFHYYDKDFNNEADTPDNFQSRRPNTSFCFLDIRSPGLGDTAMYLCATKSRGVSPLHFGNGTRLTVT.

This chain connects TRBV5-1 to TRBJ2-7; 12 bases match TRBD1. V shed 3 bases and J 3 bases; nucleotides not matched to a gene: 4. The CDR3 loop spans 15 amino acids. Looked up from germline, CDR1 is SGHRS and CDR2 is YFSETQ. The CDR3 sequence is CASSSGQGAIYEQYF. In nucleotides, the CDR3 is TGCGCCAGCAGCTCGGGACAGGGGGCCATCTACGAGCAGTACTTC.